The rows below give T cell receptor beta chains drawn from one sample of a study of blood T cells in healthy people across ages. A single record per CDR3 protein comes from TCRdb applying MiXCR to the 5' RACE reads. Altogether approximately 830,000 distinct CDR3 sequences are present, around 68% being singletons, with the ten largest covering about a quarter. Sequencing input: blood. These receptors originate from a man aged 25 to 40 in good health. Both conserved end residues are part of each CDR3. The D gene is left open where the match is weak. Clone size, where shown, is once, few, many, or a class for clones that have expanded.

TRBV7-2	TRBJ1-2	NA	NA	TGTGCCAGCAGCTTTCCAAAGGACTATGGCTACACCTTC	CASSFPKDYGYTF
TRBV3-1	TRBJ2-1	NA	NA	TGTGCCAGCAGCCCACAATTTTCAACGGAGCAGTTCTTC	CASSPQFSTEQFF
TRBV4-3	TRBJ2-7	few	NA	TGTGCCAGCAGCCAAGATACGGTCTCCTACGAGCAGTACTTC	CASSQDTVSYEQYF
TRBV29-1	TRBJ2-5	NA	NA	TGCAGCGTTGACAGGGATGAGACCCAGTACTTC	CSVDRDETQYF
TRBV12-3/TRBV12-4	TRBJ2-1	NA	NA	TGTGCCAGCGGGGACCAGGGGAGGTATGAGCAGTTCTTC	CASGDQGRYEQFF
TRBV12-3/TRBV12-4	TRBJ2-7	NA	TRBD1	TGTGCCAGCAGTCCTCTCGGACAGGGTAAGGGCGAGCAGTACTTC	CASSPLGQGKGEQYF
TRBV7-8	TRBJ1-4	NA	NA	TGTGCCAGCAGCCTTGAGGGGGTTCCAACTAATGAAAAACTGTTTTTT	CASSLEGVPTNEKLFF
TRBV7-8	TRBJ2-1	NA	TRBD2	TGTGCCAGCACCTCACTAGCGGATTTCTACAATGAGCAGTTCTTC	CASTSLADFYNEQFF
TRBV5-1	TRBJ1-6	NA	NA	TGCGCCAGCGGGGAGGGACCGACTTCAAATTCACCCCTCCACTTT	CASGEGPTSNSPLHF
TRBV15	TRBJ2-5	NA	TRBD2	TGTGCCACCAGCAGAGAGATAGCGGGGGGGCCTTTACGAGAGACCCAGTACTTC	CATSREIAGGPLRETQYF
TRBV20-1	TRBJ2-7	once	TRBD2	TGCAGTGCCCTCCCCGGGACGAGCGGGGAATGGGAGCAGTACTTC	CSALPGTSGEWEQYF
TRBV6-2/TRBV6-3	TRBJ2-1	NA	TRBD2	TGTGCCAGCAGTTACGCACCCTCTAGCGGGGGATCCAACAATGAGCAGTTCTTC	CASSYAPSSGGSNNEQFF
TRBV6-5	TRBJ2-5	NA	NA	TGTGCCAGCAGTTACGGGTTAGGGGGAGAGACCCAGTACTTC	CASSYGLGGETQYF
TRBV6-6	TRBJ1-6	NA	TRBD1	TGTGCCAGCAGGGGGACAGTGAGTTCACCCCTCCACTTT	CASRGTVSSPLHF
TRBV7-2	TRBJ2-1	NA	TRBD1	TGTGCCAGCAGCTCTAGGGGACAGAACAGGGTTTACAATGAGCAGTTCTTC	CASSSRGQNRVYNEQFF
TRBV12-3/TRBV12-4	TRBJ1-2	NA	NA	TGTGCCAGCGGCCCTGGAGGGGACTTTAACTATGGCTACACCTTC	CASGPGGDFNYGYTF
TRBV12-3/TRBV12-4	TRBJ2-5	NA	NA	TGTGCCAGCAGTTTCCCCTTCGGGGGAGTCCAAGAGACCCGGTACTTC	CASSFPFGGVQETRYF
TRBV20-1	TRBJ1-5	few	NA	TGCAGTGCTAGAGCCGGGGGCGAACAGCCCCAGCATTTT	CSARAGGEQPQHF
TRBV4-2	TRBJ2-3	many	NA	TGTGCCAGCAGCCAAGAACTTTTAAGAGACACAGATACGCAGTATTTT	CASSQELLRDTDTQYF
TRBV29-1	TRBJ2-1	few	TRBD2	TGCAGCGTTGACCCCATCGGGGCGGGGGTCAAGGGTGAGCAGTTCTTC	CSVDPIGAGVKGEQFF
TRBV4-3	TRBJ2-1	few	NA	TGCGCCAGCAGCCAAGATGGGAGTGGGTACAATGAGCAGTTCTTC	CASSQDGSGYNEQFF
TRBV7-2	TRBJ2-5	NA	NA	TGTGCCAGCAGCTTATCGAGCCAGGGAGTAAGGTACTTC	CASSLSSQGVRYF
TRBV4-1	TRBJ2-4	NA	NA	TGCGCCAGCAGCCAGGGCCAGATCAGGATTACTGGGAACATTCAGTACTTC	CASSQGQIRITGNIQYF
TRBV15	TRBJ2-1	NA	TRBD2	TGTGCCACCAGACCGACTAGCGGGGTAGATGAGCAGTTCTTC	CATRPTSGVDEQFF
TRBV20-1	TRBJ1-4	NA	NA	TGCGGTGCTAGAGGTCAGCTAATGACTGAAAAACTGTTTTTT	CGARGQLMTEKLFF
TRBV7-2	TRBJ1-6	NA	NA	TGTGCCAGCAGCCCCACCTCGGGTTCACCCCTCCACTTT	CASSPTSGSPLHF
TRBV20-1	TRBJ1-2	many	NA	TGCAGTGCTAGGTCGCTACCTCAGGAAGTGATCAATGGCTACACCTTC	CSARSLPQEVINGYTF
TRBV9	TRBJ2-3	NA	NA	TGTGCCAGCAGCGTGGGGGACGTCAGCACAGATACGCAGTATTTT	CASSVGDVSTDTQYF
TRBV6-5	TRBJ2-5	NA	NA	TGTGCCAGCAGTTACTCTATGGGGATCGGAGAGACCCAGTACTTC	CASSYSMGIGETQYF
TRBV7-2	TRBJ1-4	few	TRBD1	TGTGCCAGCAGCTTCGGACAGGCCGCAACTAATGAAAAACTGTTTTTT	CASSFGQAATNEKLFF
TRBV12-3/TRBV12-4	TRBJ2-1	few	NA	TGTGCCAGCAGTCTAACCCCGGGGTACAATGAGCAGTTCTTC	CASSLTPGYNEQFF
TRBV20-1	TRBJ2-3	few	TRBD2	TGCAGTGCTTTACCGGGGGGGCCGAGCACAGATACGCAGTATTTT	CSALPGGPSTDTQYF
TRBV27	TRBJ2-3	NA	TRBD1	TGTGCCAGCAGTTTAGGGGACAGGGAGGTGGAAGATACGCAGTATTTT	CASSLGDREVEDTQYF
TRBV3-1	TRBJ1-2	NA	NA	TGTGCCAGCAGCCAAGATTTGACAGAAGGCTATGGCTACACCTTC	CASSQDLTEGYGYTF
TRBV6-5	TRBJ1-2	NA	TRBD1	TGTGCCAGCAGTTACGGAGGGACAGGCCCTTTTAGTGGCTACACCTTC	CASSYGGTGPFSGYTF
TRBV27	TRBJ2-7	NA	NA	TGTGCCAGCAGTCACCACAAGGGTGCCTACGAGCAGTACTTC	CASSHHKGAYEQYF
TRBV6-2/TRBV6-3	TRBJ2-7	few	TRBD1	TGTGCCAGCATAAGGACAGGGGGCTACGAGCAGTACTTC	CASIRTGGYEQYF